The T cell receptor (beta chain) under discussion was sequenced for a study of shared clonotypes between healthy human individuals. Overall study: The cohort had two women and three men, ages 18 to 49. Used for every donor were three CD4 naive, three CD4 memory, two CD8 naive and one CD8 memory plate.

The V gene end was trimmed by 4 bases and the J gene end by 6 bases; junction bases not matched to a gene: 7. Germline assignment: CDR1 SGHRS and CDR2 YFSETQ. The CDR3 is made up of 14 amino acids. This clone has only one observation. Data came from immunoSEQ multiplex PCR; TCRdb stores just in-frame clones and leaves some out. The sample has about 2.4 million clones; over 85% are singletons. The sample was naive CD4+ T cells from PBMCs. Subset in this sample: CD45RA+ positively selected. This clonotype originated in a man younger than 30 in good health. Some clones in this sample may be carry-over from other donors' samples. The V call is TRBV5-1, the J call TRBJ1-2; 9 bases are shared with TRBD1. CDR3 DNA: TGCGCCAGCAGCAAGGGGACAGGGAAGGATGGCTACACCTTC. Translated: CASSKGTGKDGYTF.